This T cell receptor (beta chain) came from a study of cytomegalovirus exposure and HLA in healthy donors. Whole-study findings and limits: HLA allele associations emerged for about 18,000 TCR beta sequences in a later analysis, at 0.05 false discovery rate. Testing in vitro showed a few CMV-associated chains specific for CMV antigens. As was reported, the HLA-A and HLA-B alleles of most subjects were accurately predicted from TCR beta sequences.

Details on this clone: Its antigen is unknown.

Primers for the PCR totalled 60 Vbeta and 13 Jbeta. Here immunoSEQ multiplex PCR was the method, and the copy in TCRdb shows in-frame clones only, minus some. The table has over 110,000 clones, roughly 76% seen once. Germline loops: CDR1 MDHEN, CDR2 SYDVKM. The CDR3 runs to 10 residues. The germline V and J ends were trimmed by 8 bases and 7 bases, with 8 bases remaining between them. The receptor's source is a woman between 40 and 55 years old in good health and CMV-seronegative. Material: PBMCs. The genes are TRBV28 and TRBJ1-2, with D possibly TRBD1 on 6 matching bases. Written as DNA, the CDR3 is TGTGCCAGCCAGGGGTTTGGCTACACCTTC. This encodes CASQGFGYTF.